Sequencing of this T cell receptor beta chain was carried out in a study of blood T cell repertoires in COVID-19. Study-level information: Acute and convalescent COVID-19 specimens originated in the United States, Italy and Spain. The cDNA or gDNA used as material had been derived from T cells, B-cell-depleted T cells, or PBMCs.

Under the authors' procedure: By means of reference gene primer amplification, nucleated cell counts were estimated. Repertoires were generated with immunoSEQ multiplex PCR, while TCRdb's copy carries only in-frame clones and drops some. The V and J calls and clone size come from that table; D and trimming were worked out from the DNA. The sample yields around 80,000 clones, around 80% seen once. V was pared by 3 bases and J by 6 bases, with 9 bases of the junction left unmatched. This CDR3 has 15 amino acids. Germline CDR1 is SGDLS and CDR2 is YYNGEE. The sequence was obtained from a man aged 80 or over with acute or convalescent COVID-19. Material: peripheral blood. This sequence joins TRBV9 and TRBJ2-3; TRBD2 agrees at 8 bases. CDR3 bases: TGTGCCAGCAGCGGTAGACCCGGGGGGGGTGATACGCAGTATTTT. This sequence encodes CASSGRPGGGDTQYF.